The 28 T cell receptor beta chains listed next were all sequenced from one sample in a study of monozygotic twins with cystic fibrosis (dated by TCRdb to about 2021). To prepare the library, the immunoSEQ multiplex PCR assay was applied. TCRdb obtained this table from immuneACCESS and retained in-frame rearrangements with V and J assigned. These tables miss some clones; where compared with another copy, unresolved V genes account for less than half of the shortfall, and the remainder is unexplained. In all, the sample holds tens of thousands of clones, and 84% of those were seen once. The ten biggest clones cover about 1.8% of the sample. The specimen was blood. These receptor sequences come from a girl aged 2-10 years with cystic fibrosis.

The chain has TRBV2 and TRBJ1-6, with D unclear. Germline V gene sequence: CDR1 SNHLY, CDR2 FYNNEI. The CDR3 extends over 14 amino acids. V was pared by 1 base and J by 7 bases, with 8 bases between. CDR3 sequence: CASSEELGNSPLHF. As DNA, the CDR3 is TGTGCCAGCAGTGAAGAATTGGGGAATTCACCCCTCCACTTT.

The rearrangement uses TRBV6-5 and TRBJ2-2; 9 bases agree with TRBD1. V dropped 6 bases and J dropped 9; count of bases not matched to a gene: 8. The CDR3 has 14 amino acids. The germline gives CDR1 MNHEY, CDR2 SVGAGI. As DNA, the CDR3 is TGTGCCAGCAGAACCGGGACAGGGAGCTGGGAGCTGTTTTTT. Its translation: CASRTGTGSWELFF.

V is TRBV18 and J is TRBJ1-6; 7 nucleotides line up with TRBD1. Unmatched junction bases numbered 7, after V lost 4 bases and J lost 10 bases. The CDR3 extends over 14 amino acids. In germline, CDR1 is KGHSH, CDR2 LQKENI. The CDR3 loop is CASSLATGSSPLHF. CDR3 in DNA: TGTGCCAGCTCACTAGCGACAGGGAGCTCACCCCTCCACTTT.

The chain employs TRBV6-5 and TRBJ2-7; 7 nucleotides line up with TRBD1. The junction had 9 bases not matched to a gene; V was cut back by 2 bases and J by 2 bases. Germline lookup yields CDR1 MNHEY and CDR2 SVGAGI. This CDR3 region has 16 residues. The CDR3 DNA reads TGTGCCAGCAGTTACGTACCGGGACAGAGAACCTACGAGCAGTACTTC. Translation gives CASSYVPGQRTYEQYF.

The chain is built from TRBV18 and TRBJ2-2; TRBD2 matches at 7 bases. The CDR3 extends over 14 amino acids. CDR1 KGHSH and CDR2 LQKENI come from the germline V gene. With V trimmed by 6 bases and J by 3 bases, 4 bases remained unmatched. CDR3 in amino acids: CASSERDYTGELFF. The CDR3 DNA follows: TGTGCCAGCTCGGAGCGGGATTACACCGGGGAGCTGTTTTTT.

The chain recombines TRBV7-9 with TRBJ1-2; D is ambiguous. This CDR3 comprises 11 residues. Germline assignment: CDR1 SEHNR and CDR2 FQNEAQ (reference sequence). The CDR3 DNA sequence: TGTGCGGTCGCGTACGGCTATGGCTACACCTTC. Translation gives CAVAYGYGYTF.

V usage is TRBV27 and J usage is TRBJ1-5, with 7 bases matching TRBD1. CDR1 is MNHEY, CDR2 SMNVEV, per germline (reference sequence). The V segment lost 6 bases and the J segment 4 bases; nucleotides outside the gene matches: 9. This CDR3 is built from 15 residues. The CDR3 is CASRATGLGNQPQHF. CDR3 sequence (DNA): TGTGCCAGCAGGGCGACAGGGTTGGGAAATCAGCCCCAGCATTTT.

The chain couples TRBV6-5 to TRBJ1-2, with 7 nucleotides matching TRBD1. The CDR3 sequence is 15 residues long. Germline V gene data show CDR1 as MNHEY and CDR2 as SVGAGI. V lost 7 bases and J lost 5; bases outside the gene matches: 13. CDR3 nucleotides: TGTGCCAGCACACGGACAGGCCCAGGTCTTTATGGCTACACCTTC. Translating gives CASTRTGPGLYGYTF.

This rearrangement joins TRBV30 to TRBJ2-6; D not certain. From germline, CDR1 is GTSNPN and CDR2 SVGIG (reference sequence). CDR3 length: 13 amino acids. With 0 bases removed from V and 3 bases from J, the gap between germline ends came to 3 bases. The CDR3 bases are TGTGCCTGGAGTGTAGGTGGGGCCAACGTCCTGACTTTC. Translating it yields CAWSVGGANVLTF.

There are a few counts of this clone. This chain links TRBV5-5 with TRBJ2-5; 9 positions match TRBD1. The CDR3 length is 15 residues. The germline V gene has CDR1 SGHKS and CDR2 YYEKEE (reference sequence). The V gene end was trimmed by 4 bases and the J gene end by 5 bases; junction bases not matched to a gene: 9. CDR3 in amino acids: CASSPLPQGAETQYF. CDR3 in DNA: TGTGCCAGCAGCCCGCTACCACAGGGGGCGGAGACCCAGTACTTC.

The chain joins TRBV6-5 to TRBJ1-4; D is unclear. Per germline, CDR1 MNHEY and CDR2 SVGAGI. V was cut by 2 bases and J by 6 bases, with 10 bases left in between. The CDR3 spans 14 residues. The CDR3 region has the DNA TGTGCCAGCAGTTACACGGGGTGGGATGAAAAACTGTTTTTT. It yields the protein CASSYTGWDEKLFF.

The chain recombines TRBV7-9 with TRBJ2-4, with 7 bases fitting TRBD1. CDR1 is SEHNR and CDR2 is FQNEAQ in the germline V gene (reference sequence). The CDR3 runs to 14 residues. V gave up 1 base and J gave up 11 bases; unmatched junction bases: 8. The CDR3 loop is CASSLDFPGTVQYF. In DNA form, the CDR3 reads TGTGCCAGCAGCTTAGACTTTCCTGGGACAGTTCAGTACTTC.

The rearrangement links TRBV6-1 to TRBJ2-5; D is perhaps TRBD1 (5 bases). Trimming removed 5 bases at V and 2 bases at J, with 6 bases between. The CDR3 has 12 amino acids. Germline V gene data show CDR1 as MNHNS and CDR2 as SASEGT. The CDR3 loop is CASSWTQETQYF. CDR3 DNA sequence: TGTGCCAGCAGTTGGACACAAGAGACCCAGTACTTC.

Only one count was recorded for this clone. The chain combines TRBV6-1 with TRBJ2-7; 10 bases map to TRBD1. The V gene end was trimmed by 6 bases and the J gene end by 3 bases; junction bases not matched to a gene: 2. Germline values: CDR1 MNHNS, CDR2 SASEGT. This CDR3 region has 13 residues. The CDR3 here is CASRGQGVYEQYF. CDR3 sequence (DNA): TGTGCCAGCAGAGGACAGGGGGTCTACGAGCAGTACTTC.

CDR3 sequence reads: CASSQKHPGQPLGQYF. As DNA, the CDR3 is TGTGCCAGCAGCCAGAAGCACCCGGGACAGCCTTTGGGGCAGTACTTC. The chain couples TRBV7-9 to TRBJ2-7; 7 positions agree with TRBD1. The germline gives CDR1 SEHNR, CDR2 FQNEAQ (reference sequence). This CDR3 contains 16 residues. V was clipped by 5 bases and J by 9 bases; unmatched bases: 19.

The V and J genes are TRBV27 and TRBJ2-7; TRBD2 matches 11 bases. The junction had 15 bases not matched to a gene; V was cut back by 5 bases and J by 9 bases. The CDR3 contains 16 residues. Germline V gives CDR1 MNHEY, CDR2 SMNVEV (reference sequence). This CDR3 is CASSPDGLAGASGQYF. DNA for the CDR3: TGTGCCAGCAGTCCAGACGGACTAGCGGGTGCCTCAGGGCAGTACTTC.

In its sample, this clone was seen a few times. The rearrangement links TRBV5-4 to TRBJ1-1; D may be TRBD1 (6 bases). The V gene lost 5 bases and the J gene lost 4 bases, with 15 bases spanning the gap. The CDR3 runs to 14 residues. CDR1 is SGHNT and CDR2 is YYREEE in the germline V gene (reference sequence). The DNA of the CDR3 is TGTGCCAGCAGGGCCATGGCCAGGGGCACTGAAGCTTTCTTT. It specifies CASRAMARGTEAFF.

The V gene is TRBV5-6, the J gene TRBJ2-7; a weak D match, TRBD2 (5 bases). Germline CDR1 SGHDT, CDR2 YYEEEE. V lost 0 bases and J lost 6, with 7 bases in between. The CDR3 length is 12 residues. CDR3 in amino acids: CASSLGGSEQYF. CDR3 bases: TGTGCCAGCAGCTTGGGTGGGAGCGAGCAGTACTTC. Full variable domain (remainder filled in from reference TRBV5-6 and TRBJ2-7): DAGVTQSPTHLIKTRGQQVTLRCSPKSGHDTVSWYQQALGQGPQFIFQYYEEEERQRGNFPDRFSGHQFPNYSSELNVNALLLGDSALYLCASSLGGSEQYFGPGTRLTVT.

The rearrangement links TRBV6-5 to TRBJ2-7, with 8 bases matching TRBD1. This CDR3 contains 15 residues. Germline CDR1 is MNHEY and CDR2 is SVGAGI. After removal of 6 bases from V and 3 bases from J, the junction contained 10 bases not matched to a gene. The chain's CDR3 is CASRNPGQALYEQYF. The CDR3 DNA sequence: TGTGCCAGCAGAAACCCGGGACAGGCTCTCTACGAGCAGTACTTC.

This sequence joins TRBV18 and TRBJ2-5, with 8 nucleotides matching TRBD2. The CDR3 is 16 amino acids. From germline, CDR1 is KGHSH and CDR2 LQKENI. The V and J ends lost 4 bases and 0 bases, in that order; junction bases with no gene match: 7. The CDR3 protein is CASSLQVRGDQETQYF. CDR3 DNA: TGTGCCAGCTCACTCCAGGTGCGGGGGGACCAAGAGACCCAGTACTTC.

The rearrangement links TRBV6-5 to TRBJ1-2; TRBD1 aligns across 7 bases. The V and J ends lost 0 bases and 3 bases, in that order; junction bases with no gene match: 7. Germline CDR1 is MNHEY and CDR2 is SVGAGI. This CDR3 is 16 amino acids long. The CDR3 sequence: CASSYSSDRADYGYTF. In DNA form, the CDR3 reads TGTGCCAGCAGTTACTCGAGCGACAGGGCGGACTATGGCTACACCTTC.

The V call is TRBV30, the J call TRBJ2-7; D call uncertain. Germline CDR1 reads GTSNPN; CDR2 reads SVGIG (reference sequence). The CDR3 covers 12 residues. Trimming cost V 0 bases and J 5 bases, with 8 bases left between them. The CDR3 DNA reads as TGTGCCTGGAGTGTACGTGGGGACGAGCAGTACTTC. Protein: CAWSVRGDEQYF.

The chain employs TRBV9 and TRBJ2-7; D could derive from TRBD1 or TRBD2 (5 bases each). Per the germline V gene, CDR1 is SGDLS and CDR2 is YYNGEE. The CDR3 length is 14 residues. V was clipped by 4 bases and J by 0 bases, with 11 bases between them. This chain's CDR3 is CASSPGADSYEQYF. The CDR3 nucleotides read TGTGCCAGCAGCCCCGGGGCCGACTCCTACGAGCAGTACTTC.

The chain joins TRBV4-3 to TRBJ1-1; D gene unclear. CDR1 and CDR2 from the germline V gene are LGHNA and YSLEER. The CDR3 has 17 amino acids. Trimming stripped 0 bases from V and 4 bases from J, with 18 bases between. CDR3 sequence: CASSQDRRALLTTEAFF. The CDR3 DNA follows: TGCGCCAGCAGCCAAGACCGCCGGGCCCTCCTCACCACTGAAGCTTTCTTT.

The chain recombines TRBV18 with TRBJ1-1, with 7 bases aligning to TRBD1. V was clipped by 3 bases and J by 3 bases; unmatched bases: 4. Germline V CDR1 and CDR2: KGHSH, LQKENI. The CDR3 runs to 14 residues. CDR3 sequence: CASSPITGDTEAFF. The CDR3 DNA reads TGTGCCAGCTCACCGATAACAGGGGACACTGAAGCTTTCTTT.

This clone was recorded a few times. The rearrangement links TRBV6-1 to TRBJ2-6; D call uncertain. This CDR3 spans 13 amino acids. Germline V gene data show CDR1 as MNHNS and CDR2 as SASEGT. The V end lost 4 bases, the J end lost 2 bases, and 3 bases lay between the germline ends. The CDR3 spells CASSGAGANVLTF. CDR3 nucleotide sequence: TGTGCCAGCAGTGGCGCTGGGGCCAACGTCCTGACTTTC.

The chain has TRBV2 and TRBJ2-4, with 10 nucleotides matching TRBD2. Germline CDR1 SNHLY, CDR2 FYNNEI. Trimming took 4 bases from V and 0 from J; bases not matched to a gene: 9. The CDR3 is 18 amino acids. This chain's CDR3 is CASSGNSGGLLAKNIQYF. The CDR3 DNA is TGTGCCAGCAGTGGAAATAGCGGGGGGTTACTAGCCAAAAACATTCAGTACTTC. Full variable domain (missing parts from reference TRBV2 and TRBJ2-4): EPEVTQTPSHQVTQMGQEVILRCVPISNHLYFYWYRQILGQKVEFLVSFYNNEISEKSEIFDDQFSVERPDGSNFTLKIRSTKLEDSAMYFCASSGNSGGLLAKNIQYFGAGTRLSVL.

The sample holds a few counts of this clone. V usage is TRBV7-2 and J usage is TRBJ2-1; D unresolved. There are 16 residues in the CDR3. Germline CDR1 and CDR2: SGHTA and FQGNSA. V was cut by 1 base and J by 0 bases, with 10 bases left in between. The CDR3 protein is CASSLGSVSSYNEQFF. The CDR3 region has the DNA TGTGCCAGCAGCTTAGGGTCGGTGAGCTCCTACAATGAGCAGTTCTTC.